This TCR beta chain was sequenced during a study of control samples from healthy donors and cancer patients. Measured with immunoSEQ multiplex PCR; TCRdb has only the in-frame clones, and not every one. The sample holds 150,000 or so clones; around 94% are singletons and the top ten take 14%. V was pared by 2 bases and J by 4 bases, with 17 bases between. From germline, CDR1 is KGHSH and CDR2 LQKENI. The CDR3 spans 17 residues. Source material: PBMCs. The source of this sequence is a man aged 55 to 70 with colorectal cancer. This chain joins TRBV18 and TRBJ2-2; either TRBD1 or TRBD2 may supply D (5 bases each). DNA for the CDR3: TGTGCCAGCTCACCAACAGAGGGGCAGTCCATCACCGGGGAGCTGTTTTTT. Translation gives CASSPTEGQSITGELFF.